The present TCR beta chain was sequenced within a study of T cell responses to AZD1222 COVID-19 vaccine. Data came from immunoSEQ multiplex PCR; TCRdb stores just in-frame clones and leaves some out. The table lists approximately 140,000 clones, roughly 88% of them singletons. With regard to this clone: Its specificity is not known.

The study, taken as a whole, reports: AZD1222 recipients seropositive at baseline numbered only five to seven.

The CDR3 consists of 15 residues. The ends were cut back, 7 bases at V and 8 bases at J, with 20 bases in the middle. CDR1 is MDHEN, CDR2 SYDVKM, per germline. The TCR comes from an adult who received the AZD1222 COVID-19 vaccine. Sample: peripheral blood, taken 28 days after the second AZD1222 dose. This sequence joins TRBV28 and TRBJ1-4; weak D call: TRBD1 (6 bases). CDR3 coding DNA: TGTGCCAGCACCACAGCGCGAACAGGGCGCGAAAAACTGTTTTTT. Translating it yields CASTTARTGREKLFF.